The rows below give T cell receptor beta chains drawn from one sample of a study of vaccination and CD4 T cells after COVID-19. No cognate antigen is known for these TCRs. A single record per CDR3 protein comes from TCRdb applying MiXCR to the PCR reads. Among about 26,000 distinct CDR3 sequences, about three fifths were seen once, and the ten largest hold about 5%. What was sequenced was CD4+ T cells from blood, cultured in vitro. The receptors were gathered from a human donor who had recovered from COVID-19. CDR3s include the opening cysteine and the closing phenylalanine or tryptophan. D genes are given only for firm matches. Clone size appears in some rows only: once, few, many, or a class for an expanded clone.

D gene: NA
clone size: NA
CDR3 length: 16
J gene: TRBJ1-2
V gene: TRBV20-1
CDR3 DNA: TGCAGTGCTAGAGATCGGCGGCTTCAACGGGGCTATGGCTACACCTTC
CDR3 protein: CSARDRRLQRGYGYTF

D gene: NA
clone size: NA
CDR3 length: 20
J gene: TRBJ2-6
V gene: TRBV6-5
CDR3 DNA: TGTGCCAGCAGTTACACTGAGGGACGGATACTTGTAACTGGGGCCAACGTCCTGACTTTC
CDR3 protein: CASSYTEGRILVTGANVLTF

D gene: NA
clone size: NA
CDR3 length: 16
J gene: TRBJ2-2
V gene: TRBV6-2/TRBV6-3
CDR3 DNA: TGTGCCAGCAGTTACCGTCCCGGGACTCACACCGGGGAGCTGTTTTTT
CDR3 protein: CASSYRPGTHTGELFF

D gene: NA
clone size: NA
CDR3 length: 19
J gene: TRBJ2-7
V gene: TRBV28
CDR3 DNA: TGTGCCAGCAGTTTATACCTAAGCCTACAGGGTTGGAGCTCCTACGAGCAGTACTTC
CDR3 protein: CASSLYLSLQGWSSYEQYF

D gene: TRBD1
clone size: NA
CDR3 length: 17
J gene: TRBJ1-1
V gene: TRBV19
CDR3 DNA: TGTGCCAGTAGTATAGCCTACAGGACAGGGGTGAACACTGAAGCTTTCTTT
CDR3 protein: CASSIAYRTGVNTEAFF

D gene: NA
clone size: few
CDR3 length: 13
J gene: TRBJ1-1
V gene: TRBV10-3
CDR3 DNA: TGTGCCATCACTGCGACAGGGAACACTGAAGCTTTCTTT
CDR3 protein: CAITATGNTEAFF

D gene: NA
clone size: few
CDR3 length: 13
J gene: TRBJ1-5
V gene: TRBV7-2
CDR3 DNA: TGTGCCAGCAGCTTAACGCCTGCTCAGCCCCAGCATTTT
CDR3 protein: CASSLTPAQPQHF

D gene: NA
clone size: few
CDR3 length: 14
J gene: TRBJ2-1
V gene: TRBV6-2/TRBV6-3
CDR3 DNA: TGTGCCAGCAGTTTTGTCGGGAGTAGGTATGAGCAGTTCTTC
CDR3 protein: CASSFVGSRYEQFF

D gene: NA
clone size: NA
CDR3 length: 13
J gene: TRBJ1-5
V gene: TRBV7-2
CDR3 DNA: TGTGCCAGCAGCTTAGTCAGCAATCAGCCCCAGCATTTT
CDR3 protein: CASSLVSNQPQHF

D gene: NA
clone size: NA
CDR3 length: 13
J gene: TRBJ2-2
V gene: TRBV2
CDR3 DNA: TGTGCCAGCAGTGTGGACCCAGGGGGGGAGCTGTTTTTT
CDR3 protein: CASSVDPGGELFF

D gene: NA
clone size: NA
CDR3 length: 15
J gene: TRBJ1-5
V gene: TRBV7-2
CDR3 DNA: TGTGCCAGCAGCTTACAGTTTGGGGCGAATCAGCCCCAGCATTTT
CDR3 protein: CASSLQFGANQPQHF

D gene: NA
clone size: medium-sized
CDR3 length: 17
J gene: TRBJ1-2
V gene: TRBV7-2
CDR3 DNA: TGTGCCAGCAGCCCATCGGCTCAGATACTCCCCCACTATGGCTACACCTTC
CDR3 protein: CASSPSAQILPHYGYTF

D gene: TRBD1
clone size: NA
CDR3 length: 14
J gene: TRBJ2-5
V gene: TRBV20-1
CDR3 DNA: TGCAGTGCTCGTGACAGGGCAATGATAGAGACCCAGTACTTC
CDR3 protein: CSARDRAMIETQYF

D gene: NA
clone size: few
CDR3 length: 16
J gene: TRBJ2-2
V gene: TRBV7-2
CDR3 DNA: TGTGCCAGCAGCCCGGGACCTTTCGCGAACACCGGGGAGCTGTTTTTT
CDR3 protein: CASSPGPFANTGELFF

D gene: TRBD1
clone size: few
CDR3 length: 19
J gene: TRBJ2-5
V gene: TRBV6-2/TRBV6-3
CDR3 DNA: TGTGCCAGCACCACAGGGGGCGGCTCTAAGGCGAGGGGACAAGAGACCCAGTACTTC
CDR3 protein: CASTTGGGSKARGQETQYF

D gene: TRBD2
clone size: NA
CDR3 length: 14
J gene: TRBJ2-3
V gene: TRBV20-1
CDR3 DNA: TGCAGTGCTTCCAGCGGGGGGCTCACAGATACGCAGTATTTT
CDR3 protein: CSASSGGLTDTQYF

D gene: NA
clone size: NA
CDR3 length: 14
J gene: TRBJ1-5
V gene: TRBV19
CDR3 DNA: TGTGCCAGTACCTACCGAGGGAGCAATCAGCCCCAGCATTTT
CDR3 protein: CASTYRGSNQPQHF

D gene: TRBD1
clone size: NA
CDR3 length: 13
J gene: TRBJ2-5
V gene: TRBV12-3/TRBV12-4
CDR3 DNA: TGTGCCAGCACCGCGACAGGGAGAGAGACCCAGTACTTC
CDR3 protein: CASTATGRETQYF

D gene: NA
clone size: NA
CDR3 length: 13
J gene: TRBJ1-2
V gene: TRBV7-9
CDR3 DNA: TGTGCCAGCAGCCCCCCTTTGTCGGGGGGCTACACCTTC
CDR3 protein: CASSPPLSGGYTF

D gene: NA
clone size: few
CDR3 length: 11
J gene: TRBJ2-7
V gene: TRBV7-6
CDR3 DNA: TGTGCCAGCAGCTCACAGGGCGAGCAGTACTTC
CDR3 protein: CASSSQGEQYF

D gene: NA
clone size: NA
CDR3 length: 14
J gene: TRBJ1-2
V gene: TRBV20-1
CDR3 DNA: TGCAGTGCTCCAAGGGGCCGCCATAGCGATGGCTACACCTTC
CDR3 protein: CSAPRGRHSDGYTF

D gene: TRBD1
clone size: NA
CDR3 length: 13
J gene: TRBJ2-1
V gene: TRBV25-1
CDR3 DNA: TGTGCCGGAGGGGACAGGATACACAATGAGCAGTTCTTC
CDR3 protein: CAGGDRIHNEQFF

D gene: TRBD2
clone size: NA
CDR3 length: 16
J gene: TRBJ2-5
V gene: TRBV15
CDR3 DNA: TGTGCCACCAGCAGAGATCGTGGGGGGGGGTCGGAGACCCAGTACTTC
CDR3 protein: CATSRDRGGGSETQYF

D gene: NA
clone size: NA
CDR3 length: 12
J gene: TRBJ2-3
V gene: TRBV6-5
CDR3 DNA: TGTGCCAGCAGTTACATAGGAGATACGCAGTATTTT
CDR3 protein: CASSYIGDTQYF

D gene: NA
clone size: NA
CDR3 length: 14
J gene: TRBJ1-5
V gene: TRBV9
CDR3 DNA: TGTGCCAGCAGCGCCTCGGGACGACATCAGCCCCAGCATTTT
CDR3 protein: CASSASGRHQPQHF

D gene: TRBD1
clone size: NA
CDR3 length: 13
J gene: TRBJ2-7
V gene: TRBV20-1
CDR3 DNA: TGCAGTGCTGCTACCGACAGGGGACACGAGCAGTACTTC
CDR3 protein: CSAATDRGHEQYF

D gene: NA
clone size: NA
CDR3 length: 14
J gene: TRBJ2-7
V gene: TRBV27
CDR3 DNA: TGTGCCAGCAGTCCGCAGACAGTTTCCTACGAGCAGTACTTC
CDR3 protein: CASSPQTVSYEQYF

D gene: NA
clone size: few
CDR3 length: 15
J gene: TRBJ1-6
V gene: TRBV20-1
CDR3 DNA: TGCAGTGCTAGACACAGGCCCCTAGATAATTCACCCCTCCACTTT
CDR3 protein: CSARHRPLDNSPLHF

D gene: NA
clone size: few
CDR3 length: 14
J gene: TRBJ1-2
V gene: TRBV6-2/TRBV6-3
CDR3 DNA: TGTGCCAGCAGCCCTGTTGGGGTCGATTATGGCTACACCTTC
CDR3 protein: CASSPVGVDYGYTF

D gene: TRBD1
clone size: few
CDR3 length: 17
J gene: TRBJ1-5
V gene: TRBV19
CDR3 DNA: TGTGCCAGTAGTGGATCCAGGGGGCTGAAGAGCAATCAGCCCCAGCATTTT
CDR3 protein: CASSGSRGLKSNQPQHF

D gene: TRBD1
clone size: NA
CDR3 length: 13
J gene: TRBJ2-7
V gene: TRBV30
CDR3 DNA: TGTGCCTGGAAGGGGACAGCGACCTACGAGCAGTACTTC
CDR3 protein: CAWKGTATYEQYF

D gene: NA
clone size: NA
CDR3 length: 15
J gene: TRBJ1-3
V gene: TRBV29-1
CDR3 DNA: TGCAGCGTTGGACGGCGGGACACCTCTGGAAACACCATATATTTT
CDR3 protein: CSVGRRDTSGNTIYF

D gene: NA
clone size: NA
CDR3 length: 20
J gene: TRBJ1-3
V gene: TRBV7-2
CDR3 DNA: TGTGCCAGCAGCTTAGTGTACGGGGCGGGTGGGGCAGAGAGCTTAAACACCATATATTTT
CDR3 protein: CASSLVYGAGGAESLNTIYF

D gene: TRBD2
clone size: NA
CDR3 length: 16
J gene: TRBJ2-7
V gene: TRBV11-2
CDR3 DNA: TGTGCCAGCAGCGCCAAACTAGCGGACATTTCCTACGAGCAGTACTTC
CDR3 protein: CASSAKLADISYEQYF

D gene: NA
clone size: NA
CDR3 length: 15
J gene: TRBJ2-5
V gene: TRBV7-2
CDR3 DNA: TGTGCCAGCAGCCCCCCCGGGGATGGGAGGGAGACCCAGTACTTC
CDR3 protein: CASSPPGDGRETQYF

D gene: TRBD1
clone size: once
CDR3 length: 13
J gene: TRBJ2-7
V gene: TRBV20-1
CDR3 DNA: TGCAGTGCCAAGGGTACAGGGGTCTACGAGCAGTACTTC
CDR3 protein: CSAKGTGVYEQYF

D gene: NA
clone size: NA
CDR3 length: 14
J gene: TRBJ2-2
V gene: TRBV27
CDR3 DNA: TGTGCCAGCAGTCCGCCCCCGGTCGCCGGGGAGCTGTTTTTT
CDR3 protein: CASSPPPVAGELFF

D gene: NA
clone size: NA
CDR3 length: 14
J gene: TRBJ1-1
V gene: TRBV15
CDR3 DNA: TGTGCCACCACCAATCGGGTCGGAGGGACTGAAGCTTTCTTT
CDR3 protein: CATTNRVGGTEAFF

D gene: TRBD2
clone size: NA
CDR3 length: 18
J gene: TRBJ2-5
V gene: TRBV24-1
CDR3 DNA: TGTGCCACCAGTGATTTGTTCGCCGGCGGGAGGGCCATTGAGACCCAGTACTTC
CDR3 protein: CATSDLFAGGRAIETQYF

D gene: NA
clone size: NA
CDR3 length: 11
J gene: TRBJ1-6
V gene: TRBV11-2
CDR3 DNA: TGTGCCAGCAGCTTAGGGCAGGGACTCCACTTT
CDR3 protein: CASSLGQGLHF

D gene: TRBD2
clone size: few
CDR3 length: 15
J gene: TRBJ2-3
V gene: TRBV6-4
CDR3 DNA: TGTGCCAGCAGCCGGACTAGCGGGAGAACAGATACGCAGTATTTT
CDR3 protein: CASSRTSGRTDTQYF

D gene: NA
clone size: NA
CDR3 length: 9
J gene: TRBJ1-1
V gene: TRBV20-1
CDR3 DNA: TGCAGTGCTAGGGATGAAGCTTTCTTT
CDR3 protein: CSARDEAFF

D gene: NA
clone size: NA
CDR3 length: 12
J gene: TRBJ1-1
V gene: TRBV6-1
CDR3 DNA: TGTGCCAGCAGCAGCCTCGGGGAAGCTGGTTTCTTT
CDR3 protein: CASSSLGEAGFF

D gene: TRBD1
clone size: NA
CDR3 length: 17
J gene: TRBJ1-1
V gene: TRBV6-1
CDR3 DNA: TGTGCCTGCGACTCCCGGTTGGGACAGGGGCAGAACACTGAAGCTTTCTTT
CDR3 protein: CACDSRLGQGQNTEAFF

D gene: TRBD1
clone size: once
CDR3 length: 13
J gene: TRBJ2-4
V gene: TRBV6-1
CDR3 DNA: TGTGCCAGCAGTCCCCGACAGGGGGGCATTCAGTACTTC
CDR3 protein: CASSPRQGGIQYF

D gene: NA
clone size: NA
CDR3 length: 13
J gene: TRBJ1-5
V gene: TRBV28
CDR3 DNA: TGTGCCAGCACTTTGAAAGGAAATCAGCCCCAGCATTTT
CDR3 protein: CASTLKGNQPQHF

D gene: TRBD2
clone size: few
CDR3 length: 15
J gene: TRBJ2-7
V gene: TRBV24-1
CDR3 DNA: TGTGCCACCCTGCTGGGGACTAGAGTTCTCTGCGAGCAGTACTTC
CDR3 protein: CATLLGTRVLCEQYF

D gene: TRBD1
clone size: NA
CDR3 length: 16
J gene: TRBJ1-5
V gene: TRBV12-3/TRBV12-4
CDR3 DNA: TGTGCCAGCAACCGCCTAGGGGACAGGGGCAATCAGCCCCAGCATTTT
CDR3 protein: CASNRLGDRGNQPQHF

D gene: NA
clone size: NA
CDR3 length: 15
J gene: TRBJ2-1
V gene: TRBV25-1
CDR3 DNA: TGTGCCAGCAGTGATAGCAGGAGGGTCTACAATGAGCAGTTCTTC
CDR3 protein: CASSDSRRVYNEQFF

D gene: TRBD2
clone size: NA
CDR3 length: 18
J gene: TRBJ2-3
V gene: TRBV6-1
CDR3 DNA: TGTGCCAGCAGTGAAGCCACTTTCGGGACTAGCGGCACAGATACGCAGTATTTT
CDR3 protein: CASSEATFGTSGTDTQYF

D gene: NA
clone size: NA
CDR3 length: 14
J gene: TRBJ2-5
V gene: TRBV10-1
CDR3 DNA: TGCGCCAGCAGTGAGTCGAGTGGGCCGTGGGCCCAGTACTTC
CDR3 protein: CASSESSGPWAQYF

D gene: TRBD1
clone size: NA
CDR3 length: 16
J gene: TRBJ1-2
V gene: TRBV19
CDR3 DNA: TGTGCCAGTAGTACTGGGGGACAGGGCTCTAACTATGGCTACACCTTC
CDR3 protein: CASSTGGQGSNYGYTF

D gene: NA
clone size: NA
CDR3 length: 12
J gene: TRBJ1-1
V gene: TRBV7-2
CDR3 DNA: TGTGCCAGCAGTGAAGTTTGGACTGAAGCTTTCTTT
CDR3 protein: CASSEVWTEAFF